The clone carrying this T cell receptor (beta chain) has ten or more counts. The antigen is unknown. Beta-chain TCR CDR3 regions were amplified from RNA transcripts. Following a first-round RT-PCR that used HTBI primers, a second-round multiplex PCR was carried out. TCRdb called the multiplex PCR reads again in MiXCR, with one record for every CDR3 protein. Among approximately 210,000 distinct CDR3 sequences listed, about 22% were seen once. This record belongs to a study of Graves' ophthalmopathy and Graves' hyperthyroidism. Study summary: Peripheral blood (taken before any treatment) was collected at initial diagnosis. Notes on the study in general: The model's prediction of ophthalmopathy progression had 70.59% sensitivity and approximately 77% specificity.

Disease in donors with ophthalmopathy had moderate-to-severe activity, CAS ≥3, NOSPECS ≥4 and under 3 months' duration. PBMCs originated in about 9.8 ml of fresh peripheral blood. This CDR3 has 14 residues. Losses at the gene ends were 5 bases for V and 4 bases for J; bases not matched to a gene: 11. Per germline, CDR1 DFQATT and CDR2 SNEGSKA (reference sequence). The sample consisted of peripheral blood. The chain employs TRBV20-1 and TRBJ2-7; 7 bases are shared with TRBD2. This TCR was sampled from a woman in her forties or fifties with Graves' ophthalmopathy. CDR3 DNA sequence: TGCAGTGCTTATCCTCCGGGACTAAAATACGAGCAGTACTTC. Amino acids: CSAYPPGLKYEQYF.